This T cell receptor (beta chain) was recorded in a study of T cell responses to AZD1222 COVID-19 vaccine. Notes on the study in general: White British people made up most donors, females outnumbered males, and clonal diversity was possibly underestimated.

The CDR3 consists of 17 residues. Per the germline V gene, CDR1 is SNHLY and CDR2 is FYNNEI. V was pared by 5 bases and J by 1 base, with 20 bases between. A remark on this clone: Antigen unknown.

The data were produced by immunoSEQ multiplex PCR, yet TCRdb's version contains in-frame clones alone and is incomplete. The data contain about 97,000 clones, roughly 83% of them seen just once; the ten biggest clones take up around 15%. V gene TRBV2 combines with J gene TRBJ2-5, with D tentatively TRBD1 (6 bases). This TCR was recovered from an adult in good health. The sequenced sample was peripheral blood, obtained on day 0 of AZD1222 vaccination. CDR3 loop: CASSNRAGTRTQETQYF. The CDR3 nucleotides read TGTGCCAGCAGTAACCGGGCCGGGACACGGACCCAAGAGACCCAGTACTTC.